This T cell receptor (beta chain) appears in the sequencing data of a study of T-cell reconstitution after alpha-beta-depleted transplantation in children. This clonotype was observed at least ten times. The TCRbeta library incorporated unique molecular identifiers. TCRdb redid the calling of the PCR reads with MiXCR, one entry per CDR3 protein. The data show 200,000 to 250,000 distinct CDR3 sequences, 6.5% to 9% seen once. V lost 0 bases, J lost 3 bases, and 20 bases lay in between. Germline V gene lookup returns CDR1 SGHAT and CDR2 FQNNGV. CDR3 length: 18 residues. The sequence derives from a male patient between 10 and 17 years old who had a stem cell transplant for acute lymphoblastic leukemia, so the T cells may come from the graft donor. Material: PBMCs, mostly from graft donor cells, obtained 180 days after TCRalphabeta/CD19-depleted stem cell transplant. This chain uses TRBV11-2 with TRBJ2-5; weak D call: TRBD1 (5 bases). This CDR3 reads CASSLEMGQGQPKETQYF. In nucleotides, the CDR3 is TGTGCCAGCAGCTTAGAAATGGGGCAAGGCCAGCCTAAAGAGACCCAGTACTTC. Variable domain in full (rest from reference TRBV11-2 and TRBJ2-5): EAGVAQSPRYKIIEKRQSVAFWCNPISGHATLYWYQQILGQGPKLLIQFQNNGVVDDSQLPKDRFSAERLKGVDSTLKIQPAKLEDSAVYLCASSLEMGQGQPKETQYFGPGTRLLVL.